This TCR beta chain stems from a study of blood T cell repertoires in COVID-19. Study background: Samples came from the United States, Italy and Spain, spanning acute and convalescent COVID-19. From T cells, B-cell-depleted T cells, or PBMCs came the material, which was cDNA or gDNA.

Authors' data handling: Estimation of nucleated cell counts was performed using reference gene primer amplification. Measured with immunoSEQ multiplex PCR; TCRdb has only the in-frame clones, and not every one. The V and J calls and clone size come from that table; D and trimming were worked out from the DNA. The sample has approximately 75,000 clones; roughly four fifths are singletons. CDR3 length: 13 amino acids. Trimming removed 4 bases from V and 7 bases from J; junction bases left unmatched: 6. The germline gives CDR1 LGHDT, CDR2 YNNKEL (reference sequence). The sequenced sample consisted of peripheral blood. The chain is built from TRBV3-1 (or the pseudogene TRBV3-2) and TRBJ1-2; 7 bases map to TRBD1. This receptor was identified in a woman of 80 years or more with acute or convalescent COVID-19. The CDR3, as DNA: TGTGCCAGCAGCCCAGACAGGGTAGTTGGCTACACCTTC. Protein product: CASSPDRVVGYTF.